These 24 T cell receptor beta chains were all obtained from the same sample, sequenced in a study of radiation and T cells in renal cell carcinoma. Indicated time point: blood 2 weeks post-SBRT. The treatment denotes: 15 Gy SBRT to primary tumor, nephrectomy 4 weeks later. Sequenced by immunoSEQ multiplex PCR; TCRdb stores in-frame clones only, minus some. The sample lists some 130,000 clones, roughly 77% occurring once. The sequencing used blood, collected from a patient whose treatment included radiotherapy and nephrectomy. The receptors stem from an older woman with renal cell carcinoma.

There are a few counts of this clone. The V and J genes are TRBV18 and TRBJ1-1; no reliable D call. Germline-derived CDR1 and CDR2 are KGHSH and LQKENI. The V end was cut by 1 base, the J end by 0 bases, with 12 bases between. This CDR3 spans 16 amino acids. CDR3 in amino acids: CASSPRRVSLNTEAFF. For the CDR3, the DNA is TGTGCCAGCTCACCACGGAGGGTCTCATTGAACACTGAAGCTTTCTTT.

This chain uses TRBV9 with TRBJ1-6; perhaps TRBD1 as D (5 bases). This CDR3 has 15 residues. CDR1 is SGDLS, CDR2 YYNGEE, per germline. V was shortened by 0 bases and J by 10 bases, with 14 bases between the two germline ends. The CDR3 sequence: CASSVGGRGGSPLHF. The CDR3 DNA is TGTGCCAGCAGCGTAGGAGGGAGGGGAGGGTCACCCCTCCACTTT.

V is TRBV28 and J is TRBJ2-1; D perhaps matches TRBD1 (5 bases). Looked up from germline, CDR1 is MDHEN and CDR2 is SYDVKM. The CDR3 loop spans 14 amino acids. Trimming took 5 bases from V and 4 from J, leaving 12 bases between them. The CDR3 here is CASSPDRAYNEQFF. In DNA form, the CDR3 reads TGTGCCAGCAGTCCCGACAGAGCTTACAATGAGCAGTTCTTC.

J is TRBJ1-1 and V is TRBV5-6; tentatively, D is TRBD1 (5 bases). V was shortened by 0 bases and J by 10 bases, with 10 bases between the two germline ends. From germline, CDR1 is SGHDT and CDR2 YYEEEE. The CDR3 consists of 12 residues. Here the CDR3 reads CASSLGPGGAFF. The CDR3 DNA sequence: TGTGCCAGCAGCTTGGGCCCGGGGGGAGCTTTCTTT.

This chain uses TRBV6-5 with TRBJ1-6; 7 bases match TRBD1. CDR1 MNHEY and CDR2 SVGAGI come from the germline V gene. The CDR3 covers 14 residues. After removal of 10 bases from V and 5 bases from J, the junction contained 8 bases not matched to a gene. CDR3 nucleotide sequence: TGTGCCATCCGGGGCGGGACAGATAATTCACCCCTCCACTTT. This sequence encodes CAIRGGTDNSPLHF.

The V call is TRBV28, the J call TRBJ2-1; D not certain. V was cut by 6 bases and J by 8 bases, with 14 bases left in between. The germline V gene encodes CDR1 MDHEN and CDR2 SYDVKM. This CDR3 comprises 13 residues. CDR3 residues: CASSWHEIYEQFF. CDR3 sequence (DNA): TGTGCCAGCAGCTGGCACGAGATCTATGAGCAGTTCTTC.

The genes are TRBV18 and TRBJ2-2, with D perhaps matching TRBD2 (7 bases). Germline loops: CDR1 KGHSH, CDR2 LQKENI. Trimming left V 4 bases short and J 0 bases short, with 15 bases between. The CDR3 is 17 residues long. The CDR3 here is CASSRGGGPPNTGELFF. The CDR3, as DNA: TGTGCCAGCTCACGGGGCGGGGGCCCACCGAACACCGGGGAGCTGTTTTTT.

The chain recombines TRBV7-9 with TRBJ1-3; a weak D match, TRBD1 (5 bases). The CDR3 is made up of 13 amino acids. From germline, CDR1 is SEHNR and CDR2 FQNEAQ (reference sequence). The CDR3 DNA follows: TGTGCGATAAGGGGTGGGTCTGGAAACACCATATATTTT. Amino acids: CAIRGGSGNTIYF.

The chain is built from TRBV6-5 and TRBJ1-1; D is unresolved. Germline CDR1 MNHEY, CDR2 SVGAGI. Deletions cut 2 bases from V and 2 bases from J, with 3 bases between. This CDR3 is built from 12 residues. The CDR3 protein is CASSYRNTEAFF. The CDR3 region has the DNA TGTGCCAGCAGTTACAGAAACACTGAAGCTTTCTTT.

This rearrangement joins TRBV7-9 to TRBJ2-3, with D possibly being TRBD2 (6 bases). The CDR3 consists of 15 residues. V was shortened by 5 bases and J by 2 bases, with 14 bases between the two germline ends. Germline V lookup: CDR1 SEHNR, CDR2 FQNEAQ (reference sequence). CDR3 sequence: CASSPMRGFTDTQYF. CDR3 bases: TGTGCCAGCAGCCCCATGCGGGGATTCACAGATACGCAGTATTTT.

The V gene is TRBV7-9, the J gene TRBJ1-1; no clear D. This CDR3 contains 16 residues. Germline V gives CDR1 SEHNR, CDR2 FQNEAQ (reference sequence). V lost 5 bases to trimming and J lost 1 base, with 17 bases between them. The CDR3 DNA reads TGTGCCAGCAGCGTGACCCCGGAGAGTCCGAACACTGAAGCTTTCTTT. Encoded protein: CASSVTPESPNTEAFF.

The chain has TRBV28 and TRBJ1-1; D gene ambiguous. V was pared by 3 bases and J by 1 base, with 6 bases between. The CDR3 is made up of 13 amino acids. Germline V CDR1 and CDR2: MDHEN, SYDVKM. DNA of the CDR3: TGTGCCAGCAGTTTGGGGTGGAACACTGAAGCTTTCTTT. It translates to CASSLGWNTEAFF. The whole variable domain, filled in from reference TRBV28 and TRBJ1-1, reads DVKVTQSSRYLVKRTGEKVFLECVQDMDHENMFWYRQDPGLGLRLIYFSYDVKMKEKGDIPEGYSVSREKKERFSLILESASTNQTSMYLCASSLGWNTEAFFGQGTRLTVV.

This clone has just a few counts. The chain links TRBV6-1 to TRBJ1-1, with D uncertain. The V end was cut by 2 bases, the J end by 8 bases, with 12 bases between. This CDR3 is built from 13 residues. Germline V gene data show CDR1 as MNHNS and CDR2 as SASEGT. The CDR3 loop reads CASSERTPVEAFF. In DNA form, the CDR3 reads TGTGCCAGCAGTGAACGCACCCCAGTGGAAGCTTTCTTT.

V gene TRBV4-1 combines with J gene TRBJ1-2; a possible D gene is TRBD1 (5 bases). CDR3 length equals 17 residues. V shed 1 base and J shed 4 bases, with 19 bases lying between them. In germline, CDR1 is MGHRA, CDR2 YSYEKL. The CDR3 DNA follows: TGCGCCAGCAGCCAAGGTGCCCCGGGGCGAGCGGGCTATGGCTACACCTTC. This sequence encodes CASSQGAPGRAGYGYTF.

CDR3 nucleotides: TGTGCCAGCAGCCGGCCCGCGGAGGGGGCGGTCTATGGCTACACCTTC. The encoded protein is CASSRPAEGAVYGYTF. The chain employs TRBV11-2 and TRBJ1-2; TRBD1 matches at 7 bases. The CDR3 length is 16 residues. With V trimmed by 5 bases and J by 4 bases, 13 bases remained unmatched. Germline V lookup: CDR1 SGHAT, CDR2 FQNNGV.

A note on this clone: Other DNA variants within this sample encode the same CDR3. V and J are TRBV5-1 and TRBJ2-7, with D perhaps given as TRBD1 or TRBD2 (5 bases each). The germline V gene has CDR1 SGHRS and CDR2 YFSETQ. The V end lost 0 bases, the J end lost 0 bases, and 10 bases lay between the germline ends. The CDR3 loop spans 15 amino acids. The CDR3 is CASSLEGRSSYEQYF. CDR3 DNA: TGCGCCAGCAGCTTGGAGGGACGGAGCTCCTACGAGCAGTACTTC.

The V and J genes are TRBV16 and TRBJ2-1; the match to TRBD1 covers 12 bases. The CDR3 loop spans 15 amino acids. V gave up 4 bases and J gave up 6 bases; unmatched junction bases: 4. CDR1 and CDR2 from the germline V gene are KGHSY and FQNENV. The CDR3 region is CASSPRDRGPNEQFF. CDR3 in DNA: TGTGCCAGCAGCCCCCGGGACAGGGGGCCCAATGAGCAGTTCTTC.

This clone was seen only a few times. The gene calls are TRBV4-2 and TRBJ2-2, with 7 nucleotides matching TRBD2. The V and J ends lost 5 bases and 0 bases, in that order; junction bases with no gene match: 0. The germline V gene encodes CDR1 LGHNA and CDR2 YNFKEQ. The CDR3 runs 14 residues. This chain's CDR3 is CASSGGANTGELFF. The DNA for the CDR3 is TGTGCCAGCAGCGGGGGGGCGAACACCGGGGAGCTGTTTTTT.

The genes are TRBV7-2 and TRBJ1-4, with D tentatively TRBD1 (6 bases). The V gene lost 1 base and the J gene lost 7 bases, with 13 bases spanning the gap. CDR3 length: 15 amino acids. The germline CDR1 and CDR2 sequences are SGHTA and FQGNSA. CDR3 residues: CASSLGGPTGEKLFF. Here the CDR3 DNA reads TGTGCCAGCAGCTTAGGGGGGCCGACGGGTGAAAAACTGTTTTTT.

V and J are TRBV11-3 and TRBJ2-1; D tentatively reads TRBD1 or TRBD2 (5 bases each). The CDR3 length is 13 residues. Between the trimmed V and J ends, which lost 1 base and 6 bases, there was a span of 7 bases. Per the germline V gene, CDR1 is SGHNT and CDR2 is YENEEA. CDR3 coding DNA: TGTGCCAGCAGCTTAGGTGGGGGCAATGAGCAGTTCTTC. This encodes CASSLGGGNEQFF.

The chain couples TRBV5-1 to TRBJ2-7; D is ambiguous. Germline CDR1 reads SGHRS; CDR2 reads YFSETQ. The CDR3 consists of 12 residues. V lost 2 bases to trimming and J lost 4 bases, with 7 bases between them. CDR3 bases: TGCGCCAGCAGCTTTGGTAGTTACGAGCAGTACTTC. This codes for CASSFGSYEQYF.

The V and J genes are TRBV5-1 and TRBJ2-7; D remains unclear. Germline V gene lookup returns CDR1 SGHRS and CDR2 YFSETQ. The CDR3 totals 14 residues. Trimming left V 3 bases short and J 4 bases short, with 14 bases between. CDR3 bases: TGCGCCAGCAGCTCTGCATCATACGCGTACGAGCAGTACTTC. Residues: CASSSASYAYEQYF.

This clone was picked up many times. The chain combines TRBV6-1 with TRBJ1-1, with 9 bases aligning to TRBD1. CDR3 length: 13 amino acids. The V gene end was trimmed by 6 bases and the J gene end by 4 bases; junction bases not matched to a gene: 3. The germline V gene encodes CDR1 MNHNS and CDR2 SASEGT. CDR3 amino acids: CASRRQGGTEAFF. CDR3 in DNA: TGTGCCAGCAGACGACAGGGGGGCACTGAAGCTTTCTTT.

The rearrangement links TRBV28 to TRBJ2-5, with D tentatively TRBD2 (6 bases). The CDR3 spans 16 residues. V shed 3 bases and J shed 4 bases, with 18 bases lying between them. CDR1 is MDHEN, CDR2 SYDVKM, per germline. The CDR3 DNA is TGTGCCAGCAGTTTTTCCGGGACTCCTGGTGGAGAGACCCAGTACTTC. Amino acids: CASSFSGTPGGETQYF. Full variable domain (remainder filled in from reference TRBV28 and TRBJ2-5): DVKVTQSSRYLVKRTGEKVFLECVQDMDHENMFWYRQDPGLGLRLIYFSYDVKMKEKGDIPEGYSVSREKKERFSLILESASTNQTSMYLCASSFSGTPGGETQYFGPGTRLLVL.